These 13 T cell receptor beta chains were all obtained from the same sample, sequenced in a study of blood T cell repertoires in COVID-19. Repertoires were generated with immunoSEQ multiplex PCR, while TCRdb's copy carries only in-frame clones and drops some. The sample shows 95,000 to 100,000 clones, 70% to 85% of them seen only once. Sample: peripheral blood. Receptors were obtained from a woman in her fifties or sixties with acute or convalescent COVID-19.

This clone turned up a few times. The chain recombines TRBV11-2 with TRBJ2-3, with 8 bases matching TRBD1. In germline, CDR1 is SGHAT, CDR2 FQNNGV. The CDR3 is made up of 17 amino acids. V lost 5 bases and J lost 0; bases outside the gene matches: 10. The CDR3 loop is CASSPTGTGASTDTQYF. In DNA form, the CDR3 reads TGTGCCAGCAGCCCGACCGGGACAGGTGCTAGCACAGATACGCAGTATTTT.

The V call is TRBV3-1 (or the pseudogene TRBV3-2), the J call TRBJ1-1; TRBD1 might be the D (5 bases). CDR1 is LGHDT, CDR2 YNNKEL, per germline (reference sequence). The V end was cut by 10 bases, the J end by 3 bases, with 12 bases between. The CDR3 runs to 12 residues. DNA for the CDR3: TGTGCCACTACCGGGGGGGACACTGAAGCTTTCTTT. Its protein is CATTGGDTEAFF.

The chain carries TRBV9 and TRBJ2-7, with TRBD2 as a possible D gene (6 bases). Trimming left V 0 bases short and J 2 bases short, with 9 bases between. Germline values: CDR1 SGDLS, CDR2 YYNGEE. This CDR3 has 14 amino acids. The CDR3, as DNA: TGTGCCAGCAGCGTAGGGGGGGACCCCTACGAGCAGTACTTC. Its protein is CASSVGGDPYEQYF.

The chain couples TRBV7-2 to TRBJ1-4; 9 bases fit TRBD1. The length of the CDR3 is 14 residues. The germline V gene has CDR1 SGHTA and CDR2 FQGNSA. V lost 4 bases and J lost 5; bases outside the gene matches: 2. The CDR3 spells CASSSGQGNEKLFF. The CDR3 bases are TGTGCCAGCAGCTCGGGACAGGGAAATGAAAAACTGTTTTTT.

The chain employs TRBV20-1 and TRBJ2-5, with 13 bases matching TRBD2. Trimming removed 3 bases from V and 5 bases from J; junction bases left unmatched: 12. Germline V gene sequence: CDR1 DFQATT, CDR2 SNEGSKA (reference sequence). The CDR3 length is 17 residues. Here the CDR3 reads CSASVGLAGTSMETQYF. The CDR3 coding sequence is TGCAGTGCTAGTGTGGGACTAGCGGGAACCTCCATGGAGACCCAGTACTTC.

J is TRBJ1-2 and V is TRBV12-3 or TRBV12-4; D gene unclear. V lost 2 bases and J lost 2, with 6 bases in between. CDR3 length: 13 amino acids. The CDR3 DNA reads TGTGCCAGCAGTTTACAACAGAACTATGGCTACACCTTC. Translated: CASSLQQNYGYTF.

The chain recombines TRBV6-6 with TRBJ1-2; TRBD1 agrees at 9 bases. V trimming: 6 bases; J trimming: 8 bases; junction bases outside the gene matches: 7. The CDR3 has 13 residues. The germline CDR1 and CDR2 sequences are MNHNY and SVGAGI (reference sequence). CDR3 loop: CASRQGAGWGYTF. CDR3 bases: TGTGCCAGCAGACAGGGGGCAGGATGGGGCTACACCTTC.

The rearrangement uses TRBV4-2 and TRBJ1-2; possible D gene TRBD1, 5 bases. Germline V gene lookup returns CDR1 LGHNA and CDR2 YNFKEQ. The ends were cut back, 0 bases at V and 6 bases at J, with 11 bases in the middle. This CDR3 is 14 amino acids long. The chain's CDR3 is CASSQDLAGNGYTF. DNA for the CDR3: TGTGCCAGCAGCCAAGATCTGGCAGGGAATGGCTACACCTTC.

This sequence joins TRBV28 and TRBJ2-1; TRBD2 agrees at 11 bases. CDR3 length: 15 amino acids. Germline CDR1 MDHEN, CDR2 SYDVKM. The V gene end was trimmed by 5 bases and the J gene end by 6 bases; junction bases not matched to a gene: 6. CDR3: CASSTLAGGTNEQFF. The CDR3 bases are TGTGCCAGCAGTACTCTAGCGGGGGGCACCAATGAGCAGTTCTTC.

The chain has TRBV30 and TRBJ1-5, with 7 bases fitting TRBD1. This CDR3 is 14 amino acids long. J gave up 1 base and V 2 bases, and 2 bases lay outside the gene matches. Germline loops: CDR1 GTSNPN, CDR2 SVGIG (reference sequence). The chain's CDR3 is CAWSTGVSNQPQHF. As DNA, the CDR3 is TGTGCCTGGAGTACAGGGGTGAGCAATCAGCCCCAGCATTTT.

CDR3 protein: CASSLPREENSPLHF. The CDR3 nucleotides read TGTGCCAGCAGCTTGCCCAGGGAGGAGAATTCACCCCTCCACTTT. The rearrangement joins TRBV11-2 to TRBJ1-6, with D possibly being TRBD1 (5 bases). Trimming stripped 3 bases from V and 7 bases from J, with 13 bases between. CDR3 length equals 15 residues. Germline V lookup: CDR1 SGHAT, CDR2 FQNNGV.

The gene calls are TRBV18 and TRBJ2-7; no clear D gene. This CDR3 contains 13 residues. CDR1 is KGHSH and CDR2 is LQKENI in the germline V gene. Trimming cost V 0 bases and J 4 bases, with 7 bases left between them. The CDR3 here is CASSPPQVYEQYF. CDR3 coding DNA: TGTGCCAGCTCACCACCGCAGGTTTACGAGCAGTACTTC.

The chain couples TRBV20-1 to TRBJ2-1, with D uncertain. CDR1 and CDR2 from the germline V gene are DFQATT and SNEGSKA (reference sequence). Trimming took off 7 bases at V and 4 bases at J, with 5 bases between the two ends. This CDR3 contains 10 residues. Here the CDR3 reads CSVYYNEQFF. The CDR3 DNA reads TGCAGTGTCTATTACAATGAGCAGTTCTTC.